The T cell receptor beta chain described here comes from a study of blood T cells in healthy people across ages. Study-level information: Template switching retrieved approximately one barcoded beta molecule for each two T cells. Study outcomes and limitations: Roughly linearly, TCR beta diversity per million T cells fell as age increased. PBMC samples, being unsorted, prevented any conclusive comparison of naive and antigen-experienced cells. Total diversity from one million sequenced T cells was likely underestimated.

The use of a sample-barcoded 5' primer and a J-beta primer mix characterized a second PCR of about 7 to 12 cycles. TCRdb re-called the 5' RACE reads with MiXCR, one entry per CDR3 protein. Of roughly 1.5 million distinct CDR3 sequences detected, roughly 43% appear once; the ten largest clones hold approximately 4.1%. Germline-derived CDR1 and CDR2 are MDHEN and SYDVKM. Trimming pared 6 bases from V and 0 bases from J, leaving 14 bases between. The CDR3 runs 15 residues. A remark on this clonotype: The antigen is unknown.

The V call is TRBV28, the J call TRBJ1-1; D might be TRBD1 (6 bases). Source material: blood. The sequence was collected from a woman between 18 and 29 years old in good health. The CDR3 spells CASSRRDILNTEAFF. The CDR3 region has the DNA TGTGCCAGCAGCCGACGGGACATTTTGAACACTGAAGCTTTCTTT.